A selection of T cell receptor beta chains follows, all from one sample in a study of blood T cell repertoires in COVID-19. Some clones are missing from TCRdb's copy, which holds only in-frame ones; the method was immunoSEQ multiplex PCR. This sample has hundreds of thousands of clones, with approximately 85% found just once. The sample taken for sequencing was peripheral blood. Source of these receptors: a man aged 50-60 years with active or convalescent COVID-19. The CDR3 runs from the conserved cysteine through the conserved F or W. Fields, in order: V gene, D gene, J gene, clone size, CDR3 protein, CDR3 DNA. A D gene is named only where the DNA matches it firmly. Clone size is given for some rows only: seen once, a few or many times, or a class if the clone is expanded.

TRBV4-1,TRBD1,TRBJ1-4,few,CASSQQGTVGEKLFF,TGCGCCAGCAGCCAACAAGGGACAGTGGGTGAAAAACTGTTTTTT
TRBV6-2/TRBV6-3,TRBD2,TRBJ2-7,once,CASSNLAGPNEQYF,TGTGCCAGCAGTAATCTAGCGGGACCCAACGAGCAGTACTTC
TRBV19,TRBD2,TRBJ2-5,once,CASSRGTSGSLAQYF,TGTGCCAGTAGTAGAGGGACTAGCGGGAGTCTAGCCCAGTACTTC
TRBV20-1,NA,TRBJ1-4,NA,CSASGQINEKLFF,TGCAGTGCTAGTGGACAGATTAATGAAAAACTGTTTTTT
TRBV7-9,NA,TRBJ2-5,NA,CASSSLAHDGETQYF,TGTGCCAGCAGCTCTCTAGCCCATGACGGAGAGACCCAGTACTTC
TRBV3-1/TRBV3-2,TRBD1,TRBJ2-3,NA,CASSQDRGSPDTQYF,TGTGCCAGCAGCCAAGACAGGGGGTCCCCAGATACGCAGTATTTT
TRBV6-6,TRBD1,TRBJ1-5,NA,CASSQTGQGNQPQHF,TGTGCCAGCAGCCAAACCGGACAGGGCAATCAGCCCCAGCATTTT
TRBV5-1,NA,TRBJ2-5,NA,CASSPQAGQETQYF,TGCGCCAGCAGCCCACAGGCTGGGCAAGAGACCCAGTACTTC
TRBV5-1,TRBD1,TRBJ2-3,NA,CASSNSGQGVDTQYF,TGCGCCAGCAGCAACTCCGGACAGGGCGTCGATACGCAGTATTTT
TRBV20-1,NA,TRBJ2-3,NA,CSAAETDTQYF,TGCAGTGCTGCAGAAACAGATACGCAGTATTTT
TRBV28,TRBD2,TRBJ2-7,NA,CASSTSGFYEQYF,TGTGCCAGCAGTACTAGCGGGTTCTACGAGCAGTACTTC
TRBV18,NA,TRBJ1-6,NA,CASSPRVTAPLHF,TGTGCCAGCTCACCACGAGTGACAGCCCCCCTCCACTTT
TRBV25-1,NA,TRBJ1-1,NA,CASRARGNTEAFF,TGTGCCAGCCGGGCCCGGGGTAACACTGAAGCTTTCTTT
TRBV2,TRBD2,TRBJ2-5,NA,CASRPLPRGGETQYF,TGTGCCAGCAGACCACTACCTCGCGGGGGAGAGACCCAGTACTTC
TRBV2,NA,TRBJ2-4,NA,CASSVGGAGNIQYF,TGTGCCAGCAGTGTTGGAGGGGCCGGAAACATTCAGTACTTC
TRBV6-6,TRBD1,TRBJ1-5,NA,CASGQRGQGGPSPQPQHF,TGTGCCAGCGGTCAACGTGGACAGGGGGGTCCTTCTCCTCAGCCCCAGCATTTT
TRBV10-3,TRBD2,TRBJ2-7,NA,CAITGGVGEQYF,TGTGCCATCACCGGGGGGGTGGGAGAGCAGTACTTC
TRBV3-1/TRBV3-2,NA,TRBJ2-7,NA,CASSQEGYLDEQYF,TGTGCCAGCAGCCAAGAGGGCTACTTGGACGAGCAGTACTTC
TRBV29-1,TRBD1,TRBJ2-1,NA,CSARQGPNEQFF,TGCAGCGCGAGACAGGGACCCAATGAGCAGTTCTTC
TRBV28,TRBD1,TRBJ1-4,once,CASTSQTGLREKLFF,TGTGCCAGCACCTCCCAGACAGGGCTCCGAGAAAAACTGTTTTTT
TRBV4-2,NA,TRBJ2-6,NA,CASSQGQPGANVLTF,TGTGCCAGCAGCCAAGGACAGCCTGGGGCCAACGTCCTGACTTTC
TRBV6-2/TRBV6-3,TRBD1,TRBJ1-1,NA,CASSYLWTGGGTEAFF,TGTGCCAGCAGTTACCTGTGGACAGGGGGAGGCACTGAAGCTTTCTTT